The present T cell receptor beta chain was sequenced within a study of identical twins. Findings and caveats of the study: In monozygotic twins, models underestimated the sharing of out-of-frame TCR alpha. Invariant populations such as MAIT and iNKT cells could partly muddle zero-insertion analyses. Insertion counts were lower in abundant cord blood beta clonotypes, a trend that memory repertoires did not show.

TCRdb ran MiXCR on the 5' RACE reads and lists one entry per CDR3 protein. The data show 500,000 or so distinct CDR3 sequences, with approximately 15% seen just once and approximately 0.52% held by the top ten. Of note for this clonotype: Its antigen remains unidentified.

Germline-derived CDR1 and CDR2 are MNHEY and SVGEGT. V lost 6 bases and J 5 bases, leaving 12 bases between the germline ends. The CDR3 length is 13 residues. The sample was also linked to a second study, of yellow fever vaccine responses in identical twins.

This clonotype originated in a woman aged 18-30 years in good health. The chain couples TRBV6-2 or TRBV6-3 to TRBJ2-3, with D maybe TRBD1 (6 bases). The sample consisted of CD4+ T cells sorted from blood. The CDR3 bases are TGTGCCAGCAGACTGACAGGAGTAGATACGCAGTATTTT. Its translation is CASRLTGVDTQYF.